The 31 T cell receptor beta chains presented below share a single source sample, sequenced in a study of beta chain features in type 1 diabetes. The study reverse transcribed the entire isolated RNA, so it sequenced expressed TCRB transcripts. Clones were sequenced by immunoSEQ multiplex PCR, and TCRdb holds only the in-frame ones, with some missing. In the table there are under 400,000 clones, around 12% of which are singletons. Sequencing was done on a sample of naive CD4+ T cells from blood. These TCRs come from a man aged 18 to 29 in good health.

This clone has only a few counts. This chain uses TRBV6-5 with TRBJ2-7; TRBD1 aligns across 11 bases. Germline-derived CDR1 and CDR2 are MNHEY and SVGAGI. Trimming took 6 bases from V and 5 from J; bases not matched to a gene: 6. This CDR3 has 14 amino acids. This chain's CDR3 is CASRVWDRGNEQYF. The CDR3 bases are TGTGCCAGCAGAGTGTGGGACAGGGGGAACGAGCAGTACTTC.

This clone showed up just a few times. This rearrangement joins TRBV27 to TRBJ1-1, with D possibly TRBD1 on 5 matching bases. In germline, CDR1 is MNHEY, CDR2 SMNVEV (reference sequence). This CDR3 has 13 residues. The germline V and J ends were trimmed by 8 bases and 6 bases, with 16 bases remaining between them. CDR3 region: CASGSGSGAEAFF. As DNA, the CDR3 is TGTGCCAGCGGTTCCGGTTCGGGGGCTGAAGCTTTCTTT.

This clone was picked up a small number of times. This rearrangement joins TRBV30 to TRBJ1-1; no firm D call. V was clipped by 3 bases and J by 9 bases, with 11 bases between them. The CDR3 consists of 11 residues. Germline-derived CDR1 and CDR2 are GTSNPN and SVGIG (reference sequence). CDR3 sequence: CAWRGGRKAFF. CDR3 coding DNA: TGTGCCTGGAGGGGAGGACGGAAAGCTTTCTTT.

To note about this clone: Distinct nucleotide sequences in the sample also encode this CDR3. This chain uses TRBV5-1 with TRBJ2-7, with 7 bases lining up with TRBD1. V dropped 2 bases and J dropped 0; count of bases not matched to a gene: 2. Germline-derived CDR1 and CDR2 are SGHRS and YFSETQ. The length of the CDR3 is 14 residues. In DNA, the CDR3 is TGCGCCAGCAGCTTAGGGACAGCCTCCTACGAGCAGTACTTC. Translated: CASSLGTASYEQYF.

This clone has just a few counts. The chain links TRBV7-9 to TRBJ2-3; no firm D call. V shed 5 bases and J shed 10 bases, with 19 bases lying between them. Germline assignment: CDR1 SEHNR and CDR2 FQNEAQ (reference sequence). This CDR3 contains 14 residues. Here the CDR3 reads CASSPQRPRIAQYF. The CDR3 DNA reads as TGTGCCAGCAGCCCCCAGAGGCCACGCATCGCGCAGTATTTT.

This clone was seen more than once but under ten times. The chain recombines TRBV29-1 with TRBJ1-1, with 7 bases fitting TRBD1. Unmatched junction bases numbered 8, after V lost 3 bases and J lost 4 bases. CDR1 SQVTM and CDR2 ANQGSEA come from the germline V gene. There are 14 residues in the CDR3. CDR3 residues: CSVDGTGVGTEAFF. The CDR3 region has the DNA TGCAGCGTTGACGGCACAGGGGTGGGCACTGAAGCTTTCTTT. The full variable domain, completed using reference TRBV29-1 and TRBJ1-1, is SAVISQKPSRDICQRGTSLTIQCQVDSQVTMMFWYRQQPGQSLTLIATANQGSEATYESGFVIDKFPISRPNLTFSTLTVSNMSPEDSSIYLCSVDGTGVGTEAFFGQGTRLTVV.

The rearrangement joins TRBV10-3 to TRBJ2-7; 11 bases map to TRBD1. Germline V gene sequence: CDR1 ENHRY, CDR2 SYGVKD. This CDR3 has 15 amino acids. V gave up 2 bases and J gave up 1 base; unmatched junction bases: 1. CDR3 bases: TGTGCCATCAGTGAGGGACAGGGGGCTTCCTACGAGCAGTACTTC. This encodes CAISEGQGASYEQYF.

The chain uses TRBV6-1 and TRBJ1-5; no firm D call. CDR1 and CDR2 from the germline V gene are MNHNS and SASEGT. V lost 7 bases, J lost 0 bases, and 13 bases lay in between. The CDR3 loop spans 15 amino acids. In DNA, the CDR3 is TGTGCCAGCACCTGGACTGACTATAGCAATCAGCCCCAGCATTTT. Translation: CASTWTDYSNQPQHF.

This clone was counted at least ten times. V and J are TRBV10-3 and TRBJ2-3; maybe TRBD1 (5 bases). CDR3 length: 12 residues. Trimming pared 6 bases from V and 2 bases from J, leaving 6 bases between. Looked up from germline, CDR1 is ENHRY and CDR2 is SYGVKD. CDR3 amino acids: CAIRGATDTQYF. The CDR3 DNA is TGTGCCATCAGAGGGGCCACAGATACGCAGTATTTT.

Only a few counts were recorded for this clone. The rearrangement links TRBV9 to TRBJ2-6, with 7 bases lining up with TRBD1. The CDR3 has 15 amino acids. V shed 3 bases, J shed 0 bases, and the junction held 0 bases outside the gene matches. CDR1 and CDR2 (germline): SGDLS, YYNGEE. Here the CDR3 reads CASSAGGSGANVLTF. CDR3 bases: TGTGCCAGCAGCGCAGGGGGCTCTGGGGCCAACGTCCTGACTTTC. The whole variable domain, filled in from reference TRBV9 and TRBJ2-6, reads DSGVTQTPKHLITATGQRVTLRCSPRSGDLSVYWYQQSLDQGLQFLIQYYNGEERAKGNILERFSAQQFPDLHSELNLSSLELGDSALYFCASSAGGSGANVLTFGAGSRLTVL.

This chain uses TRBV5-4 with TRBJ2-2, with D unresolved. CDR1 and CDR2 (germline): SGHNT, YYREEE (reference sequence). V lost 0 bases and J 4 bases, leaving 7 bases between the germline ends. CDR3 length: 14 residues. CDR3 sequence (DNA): TGTGCCAGCAGCTTGGCCGGGTTCACCGGGGAGCTGTTTTTT. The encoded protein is CASSLAGFTGELFF.

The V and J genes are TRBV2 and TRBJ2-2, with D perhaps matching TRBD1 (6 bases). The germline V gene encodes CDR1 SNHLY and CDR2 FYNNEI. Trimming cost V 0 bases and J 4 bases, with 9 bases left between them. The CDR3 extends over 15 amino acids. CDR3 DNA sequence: TGTGCCAGCAGTGAAGCTCGGACAGCCACCGGGGAGCTGTTTTTT. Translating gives CASSEARTATGELFF.

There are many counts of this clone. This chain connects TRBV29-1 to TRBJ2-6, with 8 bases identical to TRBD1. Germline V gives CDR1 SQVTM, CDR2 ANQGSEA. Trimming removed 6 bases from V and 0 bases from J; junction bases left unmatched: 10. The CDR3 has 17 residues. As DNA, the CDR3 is TGCAGCGTCACCGGGACAGGCTCAAGCTCTGGGGCCAACGTCCTGACTTTC. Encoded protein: CSVTGTGSSSGANVLTF.

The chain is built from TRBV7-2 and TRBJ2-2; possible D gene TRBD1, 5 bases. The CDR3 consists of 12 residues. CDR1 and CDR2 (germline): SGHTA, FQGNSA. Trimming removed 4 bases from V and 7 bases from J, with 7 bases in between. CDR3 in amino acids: CASSYRGGELFF. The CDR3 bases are TGTGCCAGCAGCTATAGGGGCGGGGAGCTGTTTTTT.

This CDR3 reads CASSYRTDSYEQYF. CDR3 sequence (DNA): TGCGCCAGCAGCTATAGAACAGACTCCTACGAGCAGTACTTC. This chain joins TRBV5-1 and TRBJ2-7; the D is unclear. The ends were cut back, 3 bases at V and 0 bases at J, with 10 bases in the middle. Germline CDR1 and CDR2: SGHRS and YFSETQ. The CDR3 totals 14 residues.

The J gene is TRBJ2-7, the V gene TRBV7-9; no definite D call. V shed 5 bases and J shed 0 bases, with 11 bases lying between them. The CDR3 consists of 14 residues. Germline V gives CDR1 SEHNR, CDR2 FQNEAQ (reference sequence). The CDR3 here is CASSPRVGSYEQYF. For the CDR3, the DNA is TGTGCCAGCAGCCCTCGGGTCGGCTCCTACGAGCAGTACTTC.

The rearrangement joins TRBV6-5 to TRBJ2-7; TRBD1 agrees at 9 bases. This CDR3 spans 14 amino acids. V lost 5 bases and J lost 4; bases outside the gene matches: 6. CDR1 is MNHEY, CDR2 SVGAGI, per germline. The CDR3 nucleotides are TGTGCCAGCAGTGCGGGACAGGGTTCTTACGAGCAGTACTTC. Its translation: CASSAGQGSYEQYF.

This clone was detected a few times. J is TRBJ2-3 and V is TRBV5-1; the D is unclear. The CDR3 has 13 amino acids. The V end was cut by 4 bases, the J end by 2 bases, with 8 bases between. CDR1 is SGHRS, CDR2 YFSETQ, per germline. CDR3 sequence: CASSPSHTDTQYF. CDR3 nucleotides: TGCGCCAGCAGCCCCTCACACACAGATACGCAGTATTTT. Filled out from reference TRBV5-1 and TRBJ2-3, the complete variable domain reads KAGVTQTPRYLIKTRGQQVTLSCSPISGHRSVSWYQQTPGQGLQFLFEYFSETQRNKGNFPGRFSGRQFSNSRSEMNVSTLELGDSALYLCASSPSHTDTQYFGPGTRLTVL.

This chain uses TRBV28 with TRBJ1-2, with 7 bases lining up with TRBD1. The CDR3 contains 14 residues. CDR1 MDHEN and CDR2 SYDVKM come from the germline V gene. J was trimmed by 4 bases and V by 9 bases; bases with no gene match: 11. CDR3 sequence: CASRTTGPPYGYTF. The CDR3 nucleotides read TGTGCCAGTAGAACGACAGGGCCTCCCTATGGCTACACCTTC.

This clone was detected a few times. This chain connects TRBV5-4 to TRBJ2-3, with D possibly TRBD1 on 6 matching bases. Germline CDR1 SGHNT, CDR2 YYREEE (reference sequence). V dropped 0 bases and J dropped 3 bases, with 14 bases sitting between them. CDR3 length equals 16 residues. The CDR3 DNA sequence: TGTGCCAGCAGCTTGGTTTTGAGCAGGGGTACAGATACGCAGTATTTT. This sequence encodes CASSLVLSRGTDTQYF.

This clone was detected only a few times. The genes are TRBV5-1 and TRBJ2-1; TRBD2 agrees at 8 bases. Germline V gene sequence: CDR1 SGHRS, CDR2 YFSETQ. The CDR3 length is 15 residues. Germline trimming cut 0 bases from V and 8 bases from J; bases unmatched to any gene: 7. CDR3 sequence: CASSLEPSGPYEQFF. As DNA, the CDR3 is TGCGCCAGCAGCTTGGAGCCTAGCGGGCCATATGAGCAGTTCTTC.

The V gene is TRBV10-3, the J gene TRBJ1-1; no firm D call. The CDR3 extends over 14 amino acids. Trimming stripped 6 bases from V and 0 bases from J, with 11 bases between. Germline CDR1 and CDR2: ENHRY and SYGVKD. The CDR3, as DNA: TGTGCCATCAGCGGTGGGGAGATGAACACTGAAGCTTTCTTT. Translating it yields CAISGGEMNTEAFF.

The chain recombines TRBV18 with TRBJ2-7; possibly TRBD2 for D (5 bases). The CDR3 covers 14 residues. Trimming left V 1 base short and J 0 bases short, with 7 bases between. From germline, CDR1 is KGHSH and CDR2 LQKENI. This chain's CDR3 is CASSPREHSYEQYF. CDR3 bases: TGTGCCAGCTCACCACGGGAGCACTCCTACGAGCAGTACTTC.

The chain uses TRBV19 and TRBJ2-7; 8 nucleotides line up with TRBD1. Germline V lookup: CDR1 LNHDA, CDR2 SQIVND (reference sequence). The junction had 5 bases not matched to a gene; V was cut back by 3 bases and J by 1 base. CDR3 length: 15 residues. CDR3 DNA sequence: TGTGCCAGTAGTATCCGGACAGGGCGATCCTACGAGCAGTACTTC. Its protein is CASSIRTGRSYEQYF.

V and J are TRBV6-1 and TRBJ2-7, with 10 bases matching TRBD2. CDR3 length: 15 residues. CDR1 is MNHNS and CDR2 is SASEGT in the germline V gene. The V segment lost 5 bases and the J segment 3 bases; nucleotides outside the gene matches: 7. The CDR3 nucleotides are TGTGCCAGCAGTCCTGGACTAGCGGAAAACTACGAGCAGTACTTC. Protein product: CASSPGLAENYEQYF.

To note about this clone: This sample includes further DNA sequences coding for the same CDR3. The CDR3, as DNA: TGTGCCAGCAGCCGGTCCCGGGCCTACGAGCAGTACTTC. Translation gives CASSRSRAYEQYF. This rearrangement joins TRBV4-2 to TRBJ2-7; D not resolved. Germline CDR1 LGHNA, CDR2 YNFKEQ. This CDR3 is 13 amino acids long. V lost 4 bases and J 2 bases, leaving 9 bases between the germline ends.

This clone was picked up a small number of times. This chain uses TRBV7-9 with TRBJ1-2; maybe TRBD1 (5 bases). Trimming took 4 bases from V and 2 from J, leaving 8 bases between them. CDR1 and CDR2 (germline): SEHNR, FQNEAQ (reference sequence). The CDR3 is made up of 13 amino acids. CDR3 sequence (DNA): TGTGCCAGCAGCTCGACAGTGAACTATGGCTACACCTTC. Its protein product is CASSSTVNYGYTF. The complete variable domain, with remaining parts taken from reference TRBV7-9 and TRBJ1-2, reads DTGVSQNPRHKITKRGQNVTFRCDPISEHNRLYWYRQTLGQGPEFLTYFQNEAQLEKSRLLSDRFSAERPKGSFSTLEIQRTEQGDSAMYLCASSSTVNYGYTFGSGTRLTVV.

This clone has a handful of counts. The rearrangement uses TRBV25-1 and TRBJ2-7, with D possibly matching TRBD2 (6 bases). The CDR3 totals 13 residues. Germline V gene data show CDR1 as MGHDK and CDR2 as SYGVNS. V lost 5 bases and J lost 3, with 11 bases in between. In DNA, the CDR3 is TGTGCCAGCAGTAAGGCCGGGGGCTACGAGCAGTACTTC. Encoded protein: CASSKAGGYEQYF.

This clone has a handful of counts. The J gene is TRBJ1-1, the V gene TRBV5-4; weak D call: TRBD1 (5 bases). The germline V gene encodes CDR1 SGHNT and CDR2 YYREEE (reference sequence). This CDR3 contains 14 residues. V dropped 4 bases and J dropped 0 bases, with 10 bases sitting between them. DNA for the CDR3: TGTGCCAGCAGCCTCAGGGTTATGAACACTGAAGCTTTCTTT. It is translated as CASSLRVMNTEAFF.

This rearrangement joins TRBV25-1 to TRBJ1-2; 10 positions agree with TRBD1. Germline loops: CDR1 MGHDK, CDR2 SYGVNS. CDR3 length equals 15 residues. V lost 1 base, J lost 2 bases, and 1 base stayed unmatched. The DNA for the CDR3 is TGTGCCAGCAGTGAATCGGACAGGGGGAACTATGGCTACACCTTC. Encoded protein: CASSESDRGNYGYTF.

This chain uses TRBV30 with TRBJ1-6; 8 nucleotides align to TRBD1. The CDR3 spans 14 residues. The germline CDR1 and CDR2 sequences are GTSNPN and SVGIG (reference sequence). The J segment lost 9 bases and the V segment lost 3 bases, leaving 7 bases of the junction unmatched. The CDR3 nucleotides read TGTGCCTGGAGCCAGGGGGCGCGTTCTTCACCCCTCCACTTT. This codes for CAWSQGARSSPLHF.